These 11 T cell receptor beta chains were all obtained from the same sample, sequenced in a study of blood T cell repertoires in COVID-19. Profiling relied on immunoSEQ multiplex PCR, and the TCRdb table lists in-frame clones only, not all of them. Found here are some 250,000 clones, 75% to 90% of them singletons; the top ten hold 2.5% to 3.5%. The sequencing sample was made of peripheral blood. The receptor source for this set is a woman between 25 and 40 years old who had recovered from COVID-19.

This chain links TRBV29-1 with TRBJ1-1, with a tentative D call TRBD1 (6 bases). The CDR3 loop spans 14 amino acids. Germline V lookup: CDR1 SQVTM, CDR2 ANQGSEA. V was pared by 4 bases and J by 4 bases, with 16 bases between. In DNA form, the CDR3 reads TGCAGCGTTGGGATTGGGGGCGCAGGCACTGAAGCTTTCTTT. The encoded protein is CSVGIGGAGTEAFF.

The gene calls are TRBV30 and TRBJ1-4; possible D gene TRBD1, 6 bases. The CDR3 runs 16 residues. V lost 1 base and J 1 base, leaving 13 bases between the germline ends. Germline assignment: CDR1 GTSNPN and CDR2 SVGIG (reference sequence). The CDR3 nucleotides read TGTGCCTGGAGTGAGGGGGTATCGGGAACTAATGAAAAACTGTTTTTT. Protein sequence: CAWSEGVSGTNEKLFF.

The rearrangement uses TRBV7-9 and TRBJ2-3; TRBD2 aligns across 12 bases. CDR3 length equals 19 residues. Trimming took 4 bases from V and 0 from J; bases not matched to a gene: 11. Germline CDR1 SEHNR, CDR2 FQNEAQ (reference sequence). CDR3 nucleotides: TGTGCCAGCAGCTCCGGACTAGCGGGGCTGCGCCCTAGCACAGATACGCAGTATTTT. It specifies CASSSGLAGLRPSTDTQYF.

This clone has just a few counts. V and J are TRBV5-1 and TRBJ2-1; 8 bases fit TRBD2. Trimming cost V 4 bases and J 6 bases; bases outside gene matches: 9. The CDR3 is 15 amino acids. Germline lookup yields CDR1 SGHRS and CDR2 YFSETQ. Written as DNA, the CDR3 is TGCGCCAGCAGCCACTACAGCGGGGGTGGCAATGAGCAGTTCTTC. Its translation: CASSHYSGGGNEQFF.

CDR3 region: CASSLMTGGPSGELFF. CDR3 in DNA: TGTGCCAGCAGCTTGATGACGGGGGGACCATCCGGGGAGCTGTTTTTT. V and J are TRBV5-4 and TRBJ2-2; the match to TRBD2 covers 7 bases. The V gene's germline CDR1 is SGHNT and CDR2 YYREEE (reference sequence). This CDR3 has 16 residues. Trimming at V came to 1 base and at J to 6 bases, leaving 9 bases not matched to a gene.

The chain links TRBV11-2 to TRBJ1-5, with D perhaps TRBD1 (5 bases). This CDR3 has 14 amino acids. Germline CDR1 reads SGHAT; CDR2 reads FQNNGV. V was trimmed by 3 bases and J by 3 bases, leaving 9 bases between them. The CDR3 DNA follows: TGTGCCAGCAGCTTGGGAGGGGACAATCAGCCCCAGCATTTT. Translating gives CASSLGGDNQPQHF.

The gene calls are TRBV6-6 and TRBJ1-2; 9 bases align to TRBD1. Germline V CDR1 and CDR2: MNHNY, SVGAGI (reference sequence). V trimming: 0 bases; J trimming: 6 bases; junction bases outside the gene matches: 8. The CDR3 extends over 16 amino acids. The CDR3 nucleotides are TGTGCCAGCAGTTACTCGATGGGGGGACAGGGTGATGGCTACACCTTC. Protein: CASSYSMGGQGDGYTF.

The chain carries TRBV4-2 and TRBJ2-3, with D possibly TRBD1 on 6 matching bases. CDR1 LGHNA and CDR2 YNFKEQ come from the germline V gene. With 1 base removed from V and 1 base from J, the gap between germline ends came to 9 bases. This CDR3 region has 15 residues. CDR3 coding DNA: TGTGCCAGCAGCCAAGTCGCAGGGGGCACAGATACGCAGTATTTT. Translated, it gives CASSQVAGGTDTQYF.

The chain links TRBV5-1 to TRBJ2-3, with 9 bases fitting TRBD2. Germline V gene data show CDR1 as SGHRS and CDR2 as YFSETQ. V shed 4 bases and J 6 bases; nucleotides not matched to a gene: 12. The CDR3 is 16 amino acids. The CDR3 nucleotides are TGCGCCAGCAGCGCCCCGGGACTAGCCCCTTTGGATACGCAGTATTTT. Translating gives CASSAPGLAPLDTQYF. The variable domain in full, completed from reference TRBV5-1 and TRBJ2-3, reads KAGVTQTPRYLIKTRGQQVTLSCSPISGHRSVSWYQQTPGQGLQFLFEYFSETQRNKGNFPGRFSGRQFSNSRSEMNVSTLELGDSALYLCASSAPGLAPLDTQYFGPGTRLTVL.

About this clone itself: Within the sample, other DNA sequences also encode this same CDR3. V usage is TRBV29-1 and J usage is TRBJ1-1; a possible D gene is TRBD1 (5 bases). CDR3 length: 9 residues. Germline V gives CDR1 SQVTM, CDR2 ANQGSEA. V lost 4 bases to trimming and J lost 8 bases, with 5 bases between them. The CDR3 bases are TGCAGCGTTGGACAGGAAGCTTTCTTT. Its translation is CSVGQEAFF.

V usage is TRBV4-1 and J usage is TRBJ2-2; D is unclear. The CDR3 is 17 amino acids. Germline loops: CDR1 MGHRA, CDR2 YSYEKL. Trimming took 1 base from V and 0 from J, leaving 12 bases between them. The CDR3 nucleotides are TGCGCCAGCAGCCAAGCCAGATCGTTCTCGAACACCGGGGAGCTGTTTTTT. It encodes CASSQARSFSNTGELFF.